This is a list of T cell receptor beta chains from one sample in a study of regulatory T cells in long-lasting Graves disease. One entry per CDR3 protein results from TCRdb running MiXCR on the multiplex PCR reads. Of about 660,000 distinct CDR3 sequences listed, 25% to 35% were seen once; the top ten hold around 42%. Source: peripheral blood mononuclear cells (PBMCs), taken when the disease was refractory, from a patient treated with antithyroid drugs. The receptors stem from a female donor with Graves disease. CDR3s leave out the opening cysteine and the closing phenylalanine or tryptophan.

V,J,CDR3
TRBV29-1,-,SAGGGTERGTQY
TRBV7-2,TRBJ1-2,ASSPGRIYGYT
TRBV20-1,TRBJ1-2,SATGTDYGYT
TRBV20-1,TRBJ1-6,SARVGQGVDSPLH
TRBV7-6,TRBJ1-2,ASSPHRGDGYT
TRBV6-5,TRBJ1-1,ASSYSMVGNTEAF
TRBV13,TRBJ2-2,ASSYRPGQGATGELF
TRBV27,TRBJ1-6,ASSPGLYNSPLH
TRBV10-3,TRBJ1-2,AISESTDAIDGYT
TRBV20-1,TRBJ2-5,SARAGEAQETQY
TRBV20-1,TRBJ2-7,SARESYSYEQY
TRBV3-1,TRBJ2-7,ASSQVTSYEQY
TRBV20-1,TRBJ2-7,SALAGGFEQY
TRBV6-1,TRBJ1-1,ASSERGRTEAF
TRBV29-1,TRBJ1-2,SVDPAGGLYT
TRBV30,TRBJ1-2,AWSPNYGYT
TRBV11-2,TRBJ1-1,ASSLDAGHRMNTEAF
TRBV6-2/TRBV6-3,TRBJ1-5,ASRRTFEGNQPQH
TRBV20-1,TRBJ1-4,SAYDRGEKLF
TRBV5-1,TRBJ1-5,ASSFRAGQPQH
TRBV28,TRBJ2-7,ASRTLAGGPSEQY